Each of the 30 T cell receptor beta chains below was sequenced from the same sample in a study of CD4 and CD8 cells across lung adenocarcinoma regions. TCRdb re-called the PCR reads through MiXCR, storing one row per CDR3 protein. Among about 6,500 distinct CDR3 sequences listed, roughly 48% were seen once. The sample comprised CD4+ T cells from the center of a lung tumor. Receptors originate from a female donor with lung adenocarcinoma. The CD4 and CD8 labels of this study may be unreliable.

This clonotype was seen repeatedly, ten times or more. The rearrangement joins TRBV6-5 to TRBJ1-6; the D gene is possibly TRBD1 (5 bases). The germline CDR1 and CDR2 sequences are MNHEY and SVGAGI. The ends were cut back, 2 bases at V and 4 bases at J, with 15 bases in the middle. The CDR3 consists of 17 residues. CDR3 loop: CASSYGGGGPYNSPLHF. Written as DNA, the CDR3 is TGTGCCAGCAGTTACGGGGGGGGGGGTCCGTATAATTCACCCCTCCACTTT.

V gene TRBV6-1 combines with J gene TRBJ2-6, with 14 bases fitting TRBD2. Germline trimming cut 6 bases from V and 0 bases from J; bases unmatched to any gene: 4. This CDR3 comprises 18 residues. The germline V gene encodes CDR1 MNHNS and CDR2 SASEGT. The CDR3 is CASSRTSGRSSGANVLTF. In nucleotides, the CDR3 is TGTGCCAGCAGCAGGACTAGCGGGAGGTCCTCTGGGGCCAACGTCCTGACTTTC.

This clonotype is termed medium-sized. This chain connects TRBV5-1 to TRBJ2-3; D gene uncertain. V lost 4 bases and J 2 bases, leaving 8 bases between the germline ends. The CDR3 consists of 13 residues. Germline-derived CDR1 and CDR2 are SGHRS and YFSETQ. CDR3 protein: CASSNPITDTQYF. CDR3 DNA sequence: TGCGCCAGCAGCAACCCAATCACAGATACGCAGTATTTT.

The gene calls are TRBV11-3 and TRBJ2-1, with 15 bases identical to TRBD2. The tail of the sequence fits TRBJ2-7 better, so the J call may be wrong. The CDR3 length is 15 residues. CDR1 is SGHNT and CDR2 is YENEEA in the germline V gene. For the CDR3, the DNA is TGTGCCAGCAGCTCGGGACTAGCGGGAGGAACTGAGCAGTACTTC. This gives the protein CASSSGLAGGTEQYF.

The rearrangement uses TRBV20-1 and TRBJ2-3; possible D gene TRBD2, 5 bases. The CDR3 loop spans 13 amino acids. V dropped 1 base and J dropped 1 base, with 6 bases sitting between them. Germline values: CDR1 DFQATT, CDR2 SNEGSKA (reference sequence). CDR3 nucleotide sequence: TGCAGTGCTAGAGGGACTGGCACAGATACGCAGTATTTT. Protein sequence: CSARGTGTDTQYF.

This sequence joins TRBV6-5 and TRBJ1-2; 7 bases line up with TRBD1. The CDR3 runs to 15 residues. With 4 bases clipped from V and 5 bases from J, the junction kept 10 bases outside the gene matches. Germline CDR1 MNHEY, CDR2 SVGAGI. DNA for the CDR3: TGTGCCAGCAGTTCCCAGGGGGGATTTGGATATGGCTACACCTTC. The encoded protein is CASSSQGGFGYGYTF.

The rearrangement joins TRBV6-5 to TRBJ1-1; 9 positions match TRBD1. Germline assignment: CDR1 MNHEY and CDR2 SVGAGI. Losses at the gene ends were 9 bases for V and 11 bases for J; bases not matched to a gene: 16. This CDR3 comprises 14 residues. CDR3 protein: CASQLIQGAVQAFF. CDR3 DNA: TGTGCCAGTCAGCTTATACAGGGGGCTGTTCAGGCTTTCTTT.

This clonotype was seen a few times. The J gene is TRBJ2-2, the V gene TRBV27; tentatively, D is TRBD1 (5 bases). Trimming removed 1 base from V and 1 base from J, with 7 bases in between. Germline values: CDR1 MNHEY, CDR2 SMNVEV (reference sequence). This CDR3 comprises 15 residues. In DNA, the CDR3 is TGTGCCAGCAGTTTATACAGGAAGAACACCGGGGAGCTGTTTTTT. It encodes CASSLYRKNTGELFF.

This chain connects TRBV20-1 to TRBJ2-1; 9 positions agree with TRBD2. Germline CDR1 is DFQATT and CDR2 is SNEGSKA (reference sequence). With V trimmed by 2 bases and J by 3 bases, 5 bases remained unmatched. This CDR3 spans 15 amino acids. Here the CDR3 DNA reads TGCAGTGCTAGACCCCTAGCGGGGCTCTACAATGAGCAGTTCTTC. It yields the protein CSARPLAGLYNEQFF.

This clonotype was recorded only once. Relative to the germline gene, one junction end is altered; a read error may explain this. The chain couples TRBV6-1 to TRBJ2-1; 7 bases fit TRBD1. The CDR3 totals 13 residues. Germline V gives CDR1 MNHNS, CDR2 SASEGT. The CDR3 nucleotides are TGTGCCAGTCAGGGGGAGAGCAACAATGAGCAGTACTTT. As protein: CASQGESNNEQYF.

The chain carries TRBV6-1 and TRBJ2-1; maybe TRBD1 (5 bases). The end of the DNA is better explained by TRBJ2-7, so the J call may be wrong. The CDR3 is 15 amino acids. The germline gives CDR1 MNHNS, CDR2 SASEGT. DNA of the CDR3: TGTGCCAGCAATCAGGGTGTGAGTCGCACATACGAGCAGTACTTC. Amino acids: CASNQGVSRTYEQYF.

The chain employs TRBV6-1 and TRBJ2-1; D may correspond to TRBD1 or TRBD2 (5 bases each). Germline loops: CDR1 MNHNS, CDR2 SASEGT. V lost 11 bases and J lost 0, with 17 bases in between. The CDR3 is 15 residues long. CDR3 protein: CAAEQWGSSYNEQFF. CDR3 bases: TGTGCCGCAGAGCAGTGGGGGAGCTCCTACAATGAGCAGTTCTTC.

V usage is TRBV6-4 and J usage is TRBJ2-4; D assignment may be TRBD1 or TRBD2 (5 bases each). CDR3 length: 14 residues. Germline V gene data show CDR1 as MRHNA and CDR2 as SNTAGT. The CDR3 spells CGVTGQGATDIQYF. CDR3 DNA: TGTGGCGTCACGGGGCAGGGAGCGACAGACATTCAGTACTTC.

This clonotype was recorded only once. The chain recombines TRBV9 with TRBJ2-2; TRBD2 aligns across 13 bases. The ends lost 4 bases at V and 3 bases at J; junction bases unmatched: 12. The CDR3 extends over 19 amino acids. The germline gives CDR1 SGDLS, CDR2 YYNGEE. This CDR3 is CASSPRSGLAGEDTGELFF. DNA of the CDR3: TGTGCCAGCAGCCCACGATCAGGACTAGCGGGAGAGGACACCGGGGAGCTGTTTTTT.

This clonotype occurred a few times. Possible read error: a much larger clone is one base away. The chain recombines TRBV6-5 with TRBJ2-1, with TRBD2 matching over 10 bases. The CDR3 is 15 residues long. Germline-derived CDR1 and CDR2 are MNHEY and SVGAGI. After removal of 4 bases from V and 10 bases from J, the junction contained 10 bases not matched to a gene. This CDR3 is CASSLTSGNYYEQFF. The CDR3 DNA reads as TGTGCCAGCAGTTTAACTAGCGGGAACTATTACGAGCAGTTCTTC.

This rearrangement joins TRBV6-1 to TRBJ2-2; D call uncertain. The DNA end is more similar to TRBJ2-3, so the J call may be wrong. Germline CDR1 and CDR2: MNHNS and SASEGT. This CDR3 is 10 amino acids long. The CDR3 nucleotides read TGTGCTGTAATCACCGAGACGCAGTATTTT. Its protein product is CAVITETQYF.

In its sample, this clonotype was seen a few times. J is TRBJ2-3 and V is TRBV27; either TRBD1 or TRBD2 may supply D (5 bases each). This CDR3 contains 15 residues. Germline V gene sequence: CDR1 MNHEY, CDR2 SMNVEV (reference sequence). Trimming removed 1 base at V and 3 bases at J, with 11 bases between. The chain's CDR3 is CASSLWGSETDTQYF. The CDR3 nucleotides read TGTGCCAGCAGTTTATGGGGGTCAGAAACAGATACGCAGTATTTT.

This clonotype was seen more than once but under ten times. V gene TRBV12-3 or TRBV12-4 combines with J gene TRBJ2-7; D perhaps matches TRBD2 (6 bases). Trimming left V 3 bases short and J 6 bases short, with 15 bases between. This CDR3 spans 14 amino acids. In DNA form, the CDR3 reads TGTGCCAGCAGTTTCGGGGGAGTTGCTGCCGAGCAGTACTTC. It yields the protein CASSFGGVAAEQYF.

The rearrangement joins TRBV6-5 to TRBJ2-3; 9 nucleotides align to TRBD2. Trimming at V came to 2 bases and at J to 6 bases, leaving 3 bases not matched to a gene. Germline V gene lookup returns CDR1 MNHEY and CDR2 SVGAGI. The CDR3 is 14 amino acids. CDR3 DNA sequence: TGTGCCAGCAGTTACGGGACTAGCAAGGATACGCAGTATTTT. Its protein product is CASSYGTSKDTQYF.

In the case of this clonotype: The junction departs from germline at one end; a sequencing error may be responsible. The rearrangement links TRBV7-2 to TRBJ2-1; 7 bases match TRBD1. The germline CDR1 and CDR2 sequences are SGHTA and FQGNSA. This CDR3 has 13 amino acids. DNA for the CDR3: TGTGCCAGCAGTCTAGGGGGCAGGTCTGGGTGGGACTTC. Its translation is CASSLGGRSGWDF.

This clonotype has a handful of counts. A much larger clone lies one base from this, so it may be a read error. This sequence joins TRBV6-1 and TRBJ1-5; D remains unclear. The germline V gene has CDR1 MNHNS and CDR2 SASEGT. The CDR3 contains 14 residues. This chain's CDR3 is CASTVEISNQPHHF. CDR3 coding DNA: TGTGCCAGCACTGTAGAAATTAGCAATCAGCCCCACCATTTT.

This clonotype is medium-sized by share. The chain uses TRBV6-1 and TRBJ2-1; TRBD2 might be the D (5 bases). Germline CDR1 is MNHNS and CDR2 is SASEGT. This CDR3 comprises 15 residues. Trimming pared 1 base from V and 2 bases from J, leaving 9 bases between. CDR3 coding DNA: TGTGCCAGCAGTGAAGGGCTAGCTGCCTACAATGAGCAGTTCTTC. It encodes CASSEGLAAYNEQFF.

The chain couples TRBV12-3 or TRBV12-4 to TRBJ2-4, with D uncertain. Trimming took off 1 base at V and 5 bases at J, with 6 bases between the two ends. CDR3 length: 13 residues. CDR3 coding DNA: TGTGCCAGCAGTTTAGACGTACAAAACATTCAGTACTTC. Its protein is CASSLDVQNIQYF.

This rearrangement joins TRBV6-1 to TRBJ2-5; TRBD2 agrees at 9 bases. The DNA matches TRBJ2-1 better at its end, which makes the J call doubtful. The CDR3 covers 17 residues. CDR1 and CDR2 (germline): MNHNS, SASEGT. In nucleotides, the CDR3 is TGTGCCAGCAGTGAAGAGTACCTAGCGGGATTTAACAATGAGCAGTTCTTC. Protein sequence: CASSEEYLAGFNNEQFF.

The rearrangement joins TRBV6-1 to TRBJ1-6; 7 nucleotides align to TRBD1. Germline V gene sequence: CDR1 MNHNS, CDR2 SASEGT. Trimming took 6 bases from V and 7 from J; bases not matched to a gene: 9. The CDR3 is made up of 15 amino acids. CDR3 region: CASSRQGGVNSPLHF. In nucleotides, the CDR3 is TGTGCCAGCAGCCGACAGGGTGGGGTCAATTCACCCCTCCACTTT.

This clonotype has only a few counts. The chain links TRBV9 to TRBJ2-5; D may correspond to TRBD1 or TRBD2 (5 bases each). Germline V gives CDR1 SGDLS, CDR2 YYNGEE. The CDR3 totals 15 residues. V lost 0 bases, J lost 1 base, and 10 bases lay in between. This CDR3 reads CASSVVTGPQETQYF. The DNA of the CDR3 is TGTGCCAGCAGCGTAGTTACGGGGCCCCAAGAGACCCAGTACTTC.

V is TRBV6-5 and J is TRBJ2-3; TRBD2 matches 10 bases. With 4 bases clipped from V and 5 bases from J, the junction kept 18 bases outside the gene matches. The CDR3 loop spans 19 amino acids. CDR1 is MNHEY and CDR2 is SVGAGI in the germline V gene. CDR3 amino acids: CASSLRAGGGYGSKDTQYF. CDR3 bases: TGTGCCAGCAGTTTAAGAGCGGGGGGGGGGTACGGATCCAAAGATACGCAGTATTTT.

This clonotype was counted only a few times. The chain uses TRBV6-5 and TRBJ2-1; possibly TRBD2 for D (6 bases). CDR1 is MNHEY and CDR2 is SVGAGI in the germline V gene. The V end was cut by 2 bases, the J end by 12 bases, with 14 bases between. The CDR3 spans 13 residues. CDR3 amino acids: CASSYRTGTRQFF. CDR3 in DNA: TGTGCCAGCAGTTACCGCACCGGGACTCGGCAGTTCTTC.

The rearrangement joins TRBV27 to TRBJ2-7; D is possibly TRBD1 (6 bases). The CDR3 sequence is 13 residues long. V was trimmed by 5 bases and J by 2 bases, leaving 10 bases between them. Germline-derived CDR1 and CDR2 are MNHEY and SMNVEV (reference sequence). The CDR3, as DNA: TGTGCCAGCAGTCGAGCAGGGGCCTACGAGCAGTACTTC. Its protein is CASSRAGAYEQYF.

The chain carries TRBV6-1 and TRBJ2-4; 7 positions agree with TRBD1. The J call may be faulty, since TRBJ2-7 better matches the DNA end. Per the germline V gene, CDR1 is MNHNS and CDR2 is SASEGT. The CDR3 loop spans 18 amino acids. The chain's CDR3 is CASSERDSARLSAYEQYF. The DNA of the CDR3 is TGTGCCAGCAGTGAGAGGGACAGTGCACGTTTAAGCGCCTACGAGCAGTACTTC.